The 16 T cell receptor beta chains reported below all come from one sample, sequenced in a study of T cell repertoires and Cas9 in healthy adults. Method: immunoSEQ multiplex PCR; TCRdb's copy keeps in-frame clones and lacks some. The sample lists some 15,000 clones, 89% occurring once. Sequencing was done on a sample of Tregs (CD4+, CD25+, CD127-, CD137-, CD154-) from PBMCs; culture status not recorded. Receptors originate from a human donor in good health.

There are a few counts of this clone. The chain has TRBV18 and TRBJ2-2, with 8 bases identical to TRBD1. In germline, CDR1 is KGHSH, CDR2 LQKENI. The CDR3 consists of 16 residues. V dropped 8 bases and J dropped 2; count of bases not matched to a gene: 10. The CDR3 DNA sequence: TGTGCCAGCGGCCGGGGATCAGGGGGCAACACCGGGGAGCTGTTTTTT. It encodes CASGRGSGGNTGELFF.

The rearrangement uses TRBV4-2 and TRBJ2-5, with D possibly TRBD2 on 6 matching bases. V was pared by 5 bases and J by 5 bases, with 21 bases between. CDR3 length equals 16 residues. The germline gives CDR1 LGHNA, CDR2 YNFKEQ. CDR3 DNA: TGTGCCAGCAGCTTAGGCACTAGGGGAGGAGGGGAGACCCAGTACTTC. It yields the protein CASSLGTRGGGETQYF.

The DNA of the CDR3 is TGTGCCAGCTCACCACTGCGTCTAGAGACCCAGTACTTC. This codes for CASSPLRLETQYF. The chain carries TRBV18 and TRBJ2-5; the D is unclear. Germline CDR1 and CDR2: KGHSH and LQKENI. This CDR3 is built from 13 residues. The V end was cut by 1 base, the J end by 4 bases, with 7 bases between.

The chain has TRBV7-2 and TRBJ2-7; weak D call: TRBD2 (6 bases). Germline CDR1 and CDR2: SGHTA and FQGNSA. Deletions cut 4 bases from V and 0 bases from J, with 19 bases between. The CDR3 length is 17 residues. The CDR3 DNA reads as TGTGCCAGCAGCTCCGGAGGCGGCGGGGCAGTCTCCTACGAGCAGTACTTC. Protein: CASSSGGGGAVSYEQYF.

This clone appeared once. V and J are TRBV27 and TRBJ1-6, with D hard to call. The germline V and J ends were trimmed by 3 bases and 10 bases, with 13 bases remaining between them. Germline CDR1 is MNHEY and CDR2 is SMNVEV (reference sequence). The length of the CDR3 is 14 residues. CDR3 sequence (DNA): TGTGCCAGCAGTTTTCCCCCTCCCCTGTCACCCCTCCACTTT. Its translation is CASSFPPPLSPLHF.

The V gene is TRBV29-1, the J gene TRBJ2-5; 9 positions agree with TRBD2. The germline gives CDR1 SQVTM, CDR2 ANQGSEA. The CDR3 extends over 14 amino acids. Trimming at V came to 6 bases and at J to 5 bases, leaving 10 bases not matched to a gene. The CDR3 DNA is TGCAGCGTCCGATCTAGCGGGGTAGGGGAGACCCAGTACTTC. Translated: CSVRSSGVGETQYF.

The CDR3 bases are TGTGCCAGTAGTATAGGGGGTGGCACTGAAGCTTTCTTT. Amino acids: CASSIGGGTEAFF. V usage is TRBV19 and J usage is TRBJ1-1; D unresolved. Trimming left V 1 base short and J 4 bases short, with 7 bases between. Germline V CDR1 and CDR2: LNHDA, SQIVND (reference sequence). CDR3 length equals 13 residues.

This rearrangement joins TRBV5-1 to TRBJ2-5, with TRBD2 identical over 12 bases. The germline V gene encodes CDR1 SGHRS and CDR2 YFSETQ. The CDR3 extends over 16 amino acids. V shed 3 bases, J shed 2 bases, and the junction held 5 bases outside the gene matches. DNA of the CDR3: TGCGCCAGCAGCTCCCTAGCGGGGGGGCCTCAAGAGACCCAGTACTTC. Residues: CASSSLAGGPQETQYF.

This sequence joins TRBV7-9 and TRBJ1-2; the D gene is possibly TRBD1 (6 bases). The CDR3 runs to 17 residues. The V and J ends lost 5 bases and 2 bases respectively, with 21 bases between them. Germline lookup yields CDR1 SEHNR and CDR2 FQNEAQ (reference sequence). This chain's CDR3 is CASSHRDTPLGNYGYTF. The CDR3 DNA is TGTGCCAGCAGCCACCGGGACACCCCCCTCGGGAACTATGGCTACACCTTC.

J is TRBJ2-2 and V is TRBV6-1, with D uncertain. The V gene lost 2 bases and the J gene lost 3 bases, with 7 bases spanning the gap. Germline V gene sequence: CDR1 MNHNS, CDR2 SASEGT. The CDR3 covers 14 residues. CDR3 sequence: CASSEPGDTGELFF. In DNA, the CDR3 is TGTGCCAGCAGTGAACCTGGAGACACCGGGGAGCTGTTTTTT.

The chain carries TRBV30 and TRBJ1-4; D not resolved. CDR3 length: 12 residues. Between the trimmed V and J ends, which lost 0 bases and 8 bases, there was a span of 7 bases. Germline V gene sequence: CDR1 GTSNPN, CDR2 SVGIG (reference sequence). CDR3 nucleotides: TGTGCCTGGAGTGTAAGGACCGAAAAACTGTTTTTT. Its protein product is CAWSVRTEKLFF.

V gene TRBV5-1 combines with J gene TRBJ2-2; TRBD2 aligns across 7 bases. CDR3 length: 18 residues. Unmatched junction bases numbered 16, after V lost 2 bases and J lost 6 bases. Looked up from germline, CDR1 is SGHRS and CDR2 is YFSETQ. The CDR3 nucleotides are TGCGCCAGCAGCTTTGTGTTATCGACTAGCCGGGGGGCCGGGGAGCTGTTTTTT. Translating gives CASSFVLSTSRGAGELFF.

The CDR3 coding sequence is TGCGCCAGCAGCCAAGATGTCCCTAATGAGCAGTTCTTC. Residues: CASSQDVPNEQFF. The V and J genes are TRBV4-3 and TRBJ2-1; D is unclear. The V gene's germline CDR1 is LGHNA and CDR2 YSLEER. V was pared by 0 bases and J by 7 bases, with 7 bases between. This CDR3 is built from 13 residues.

CDR3 residues: CASSFGTSGSAMADTQYF. The CDR3 DNA is TGTGCCAGCAGCTTCGGGACTAGCGGGAGTGCGATGGCGGATACGCAGTATTTT. V and J are TRBV7-2 and TRBJ2-3, with 14 bases fitting TRBD2. The CDR3 is made up of 18 amino acids. In germline, CDR1 is SGHTA, CDR2 FQGNSA. V lost 3 bases and J lost 6; bases outside the gene matches: 11.

This chain connects TRBV5-1 to TRBJ1-6; D might be TRBD1 (5 bases). The CDR3 totals 16 residues. CDR1 is SGHRS and CDR2 is YFSETQ in the germline V gene. V lost 2 bases and J lost 5, with 14 bases in between. CDR3 region: CASSFAGGKNNSPLHF. The CDR3 DNA sequence: TGCGCCAGCAGCTTTGCGGGGGGGAAAAATAATTCACCCCTCCACTTT.

J is TRBJ2-5 and V is TRBV28; TRBD1 matches 11 bases. This CDR3 contains 16 residues. Germline CDR1 MDHEN, CDR2 SYDVKM. V gave up 6 bases and J gave up 5 bases; unmatched junction bases: 11. The CDR3 loop reads CASRGRGTGGGETQYF. CDR3 DNA: TGTGCCAGCAGAGGACGGGGGACAGGGGGTGGGGAGACCCAGTACTTC.